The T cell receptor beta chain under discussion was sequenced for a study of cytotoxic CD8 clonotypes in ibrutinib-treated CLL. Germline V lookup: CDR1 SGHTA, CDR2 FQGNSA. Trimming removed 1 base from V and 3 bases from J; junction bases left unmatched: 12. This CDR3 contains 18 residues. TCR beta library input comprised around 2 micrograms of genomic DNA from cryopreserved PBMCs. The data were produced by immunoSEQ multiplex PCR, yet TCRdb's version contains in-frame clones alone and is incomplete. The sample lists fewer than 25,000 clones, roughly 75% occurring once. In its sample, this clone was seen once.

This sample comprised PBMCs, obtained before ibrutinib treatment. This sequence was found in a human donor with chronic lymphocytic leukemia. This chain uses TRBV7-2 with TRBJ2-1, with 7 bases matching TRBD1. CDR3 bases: TGTGCCAGCAGCTTAGTAGGTTCCCGACAGGGTAACTACAATGAGCAGTTCTTC. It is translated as CASSLVGSRQGNYNEQFF.